This T cell receptor beta chain was found in a study of blood T cell repertoires in COVID-19. Study-level background: From T cells, B-cell-depleted T cells, or PBMCs came the material, which was cDNA or gDNA.

Between the trimmed V and J ends, which lost 4 bases and 4 bases, there was a span of 13 bases. The CDR3 sequence is 13 residues long. The germline gives CDR1 GTSNPN, CDR2 SVGIG (reference sequence). Assay used: immunoSEQ multiplex PCR; TCRdb lists only in-frame clones, some missing. This table holds 200,000 or so clones, 88% found once. Categorization into cohorts depended on clinical history that participants reported. This clonotype was sampled from a woman aged 40 to 50 with acute COVID-19. The material sequenced was PBMCs or T cells enriched from blood (not recorded which). The gene calls are TRBV30 and TRBJ1-1; D is possibly TRBD1 (6 bases). CDR3 sequence (DNA): TGTGCCTGGACGGGACATTGGGCCACTGAAGCTTTCTTT. Translated: CAWTGHWATEAFF.